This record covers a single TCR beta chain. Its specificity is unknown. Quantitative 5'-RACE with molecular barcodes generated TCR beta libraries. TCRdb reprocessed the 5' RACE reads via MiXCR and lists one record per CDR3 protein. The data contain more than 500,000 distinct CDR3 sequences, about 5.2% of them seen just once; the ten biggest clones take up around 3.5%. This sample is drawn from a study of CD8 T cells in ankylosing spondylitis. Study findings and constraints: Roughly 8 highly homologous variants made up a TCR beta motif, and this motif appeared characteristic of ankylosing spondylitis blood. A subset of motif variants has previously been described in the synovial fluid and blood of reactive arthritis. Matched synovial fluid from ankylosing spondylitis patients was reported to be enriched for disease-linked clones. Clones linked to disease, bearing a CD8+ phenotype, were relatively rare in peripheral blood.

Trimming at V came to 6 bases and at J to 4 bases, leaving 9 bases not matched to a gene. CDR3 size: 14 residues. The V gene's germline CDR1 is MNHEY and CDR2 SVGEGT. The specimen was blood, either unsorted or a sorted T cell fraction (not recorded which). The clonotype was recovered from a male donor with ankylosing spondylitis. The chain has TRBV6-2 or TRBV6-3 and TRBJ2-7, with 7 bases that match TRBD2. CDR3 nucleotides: TGTGCCAGCAGCCTCCGGGACTACAGATACGAGCAGTACTTC. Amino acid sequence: CASSLRDYRYEQYF.